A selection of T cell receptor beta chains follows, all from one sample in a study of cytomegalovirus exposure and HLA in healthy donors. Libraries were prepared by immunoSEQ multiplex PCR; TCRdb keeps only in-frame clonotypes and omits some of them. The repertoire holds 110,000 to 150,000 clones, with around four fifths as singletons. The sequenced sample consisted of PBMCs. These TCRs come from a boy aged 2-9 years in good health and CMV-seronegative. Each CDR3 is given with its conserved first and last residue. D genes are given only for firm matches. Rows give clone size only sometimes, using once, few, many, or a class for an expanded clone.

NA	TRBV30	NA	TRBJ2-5	CAWSPGHLKETQYF	TGTGCCTGGAGTCCGGGACATCTAAAAGAGACCCAGTACTTC
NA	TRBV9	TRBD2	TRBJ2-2	CASYPLAGPTGELFF	TGTGCCAGCTACCCCCTAGCGGGGCCTACCGGGGAGCTGTTTTTT
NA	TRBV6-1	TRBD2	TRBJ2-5	CASSESLSGSVQETQYF	TGTGCCAGCAGTGAATCTTTGAGCGGGAGTGTCCAAGAGACCCAGTACTTC
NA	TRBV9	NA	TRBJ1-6	CASSSASSYNSPLHF	TGTGCCAGCAGCTCCGCTAGCTCCTATAATTCACCCCTCCACTTT
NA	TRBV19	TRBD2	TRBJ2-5	CASSAWGGEETQYF	TGTGCCAGTTCAGCGTGGGGGGGTGAAGAGACCCAGTACTTC
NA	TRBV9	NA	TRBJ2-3	CASSALATGGTDTQYF	TGTGCCAGCAGCGCCCTAGCGACCGGCGGCACAGATACGCAGTATTTT
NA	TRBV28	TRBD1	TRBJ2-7	CASSLKQGLSYEQYF	TGTGCCAGCAGTTTAAAACAGGGGCTCTCCTACGAGCAGTACTTC
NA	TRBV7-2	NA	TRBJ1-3	CASSLKTGHGNTIYF	TGTGCCAGCAGCTTAAAGACGGGACACGGAAACACCATATATTTT
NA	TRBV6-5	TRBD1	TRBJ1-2	CASSRDRDGYTF	TGTGCCAGCAGTCGGGACAGGGATGGCTACACCTTC
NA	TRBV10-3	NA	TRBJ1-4	CAISESGDSNEKLFF	TGTGCCATCAGTGAGTCGGGCGATTCTAATGAAAAACTGTTTTTT
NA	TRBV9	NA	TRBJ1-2	CASLDPSYGYTF	TGTGCCAGCCTTGACCCTAGCTATGGCTACACCTTC
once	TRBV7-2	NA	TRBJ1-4	CASSPRATNEKLFF	TGTGCCAGCAGCCCCAGGGCAACTAATGAAAAACTGTTTTTT
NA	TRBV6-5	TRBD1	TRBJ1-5	CASSTQGARHEPQHF	TGTGCCAGCAGTACACAGGGGGCCCGACACGAGCCCCAGCATTTT
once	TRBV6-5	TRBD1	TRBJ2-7	CASTGTGGLEQYF	TGTGCCAGCACCGGGACAGGGGGCCTTGAGCAGTACTTC
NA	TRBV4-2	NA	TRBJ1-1	CASSQEGFEGYTEAFF	TGTGCCAGCAGCCAAGAGGGTTTTGAGGGTTACACTGAAGCTTTCTTT
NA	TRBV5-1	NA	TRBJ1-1	CASSLAGREDTEAFF	TGCGCCAGCAGCTTGGCCGGGAGGGAGGACACTGAAGCTTTCTTT
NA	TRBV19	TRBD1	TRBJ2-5	CAKYHRGQVETQYF	TGTGCCAAATATCACAGGGGGCAGGTGGAGACCCAGTACTTC
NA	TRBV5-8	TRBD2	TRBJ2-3	CASSLVLAGGTDTQYF	TGTGCCAGCAGCTTGGTACTAGCGGGAGGCACAGATACGCAGTATTTT
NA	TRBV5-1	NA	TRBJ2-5	CASSPRGGNAEETQYF	TGCGCCAGCAGCCCGAGGGGGGGCAACGCGGAAGAGACCCAGTACTTC
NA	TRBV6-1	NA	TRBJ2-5	CASSPRVDGGWTQYF	TGTGCCAGCAGTCCCAGGGTGGATGGTGGGTGGACCCAGTACTTC
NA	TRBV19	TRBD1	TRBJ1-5	CASRGTGGPQPQHF	TGTGCCAGTAGAGGAACAGGGGGTCCTCAGCCCCAGCATTTT
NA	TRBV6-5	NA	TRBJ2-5	CASRLVPATQETQYF	TGTGCCAGCAGGCTAGTCCCGGCGACTCAAGAGACCCAGTACTTC
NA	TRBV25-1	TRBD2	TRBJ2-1	CATKTHGGSNKYEQFF	TGTGCCACCAAGACCCACGGCGGGAGTAATAAGTATGAGCAGTTCTTC
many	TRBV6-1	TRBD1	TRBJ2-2	CASSDVVGQASGELFF	TGTGCCAGCAGTGACGTCGTGGGACAGGCCTCCGGGGAGCTGTTTTTT
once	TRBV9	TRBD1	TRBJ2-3	CASSVAGQGGPITDTQYF	TGTGCCAGCAGCGTAGCGGGACAGGGAGGGCCTATCACAGATACGCAGTATTTT
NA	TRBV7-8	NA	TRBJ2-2	CASSLTGRANTGELFF	TGTGCCAGCAGCTTAACAGGCAGGGCGAACACCGGGGAGCTGTTTTTT
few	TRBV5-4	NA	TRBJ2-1	CASSLERERRNEQFF	TGTGCCAGCAGCTTGGAGAGGGAACGTAGGAATGAGCAGTTCTTC
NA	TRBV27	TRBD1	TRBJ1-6	CASSLDRGDSPLHF	TGTGCCAGCAGTTTGGACAGGGGGGACTCACCCCTCCACTTT
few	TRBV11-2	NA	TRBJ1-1	CASSSGNRITEAFF	TGTGCCAGCAGCTCCGGGAATAGGATAACTGAAGCTTTCTTT
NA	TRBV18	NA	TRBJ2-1	CASSPPNTPQKYNEQFF	TGTGCCAGCTCACCACCCAACACCCCCCAGAAATACAATGAGCAGTTCTTC